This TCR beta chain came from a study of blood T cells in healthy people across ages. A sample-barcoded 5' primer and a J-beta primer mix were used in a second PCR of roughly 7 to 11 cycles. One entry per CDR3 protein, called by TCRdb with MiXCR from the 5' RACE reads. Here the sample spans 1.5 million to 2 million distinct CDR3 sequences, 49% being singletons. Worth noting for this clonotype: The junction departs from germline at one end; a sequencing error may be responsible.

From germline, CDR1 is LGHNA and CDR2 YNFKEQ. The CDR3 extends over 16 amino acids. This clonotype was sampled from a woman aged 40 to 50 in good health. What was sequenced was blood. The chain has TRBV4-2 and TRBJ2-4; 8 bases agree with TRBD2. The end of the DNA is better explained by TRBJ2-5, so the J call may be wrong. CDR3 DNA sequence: TGTGTCAGCAGCCAAGGGGCGGGGGGTTTCCAGGAGACCCAGTACTTC. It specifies CVSSQGAGGFQETQYF.